Sequencing of this TCR beta chain was carried out in a study of cytomegalovirus exposure and HLA in healthy donors. In the study overall: Of roughly 400 genotyped donors, 81% grouped in the Caucasian-associated ancestry cluster.

It was with 60 Vbeta and 13 Jbeta primers that the PCR ran. Sequencing was performed with immunoSEQ multiplex PCR; in TCRdb, only in-frame clones are kept and a portion is missing. The repertoire holds more than 150,000 clones, with around 83% as singletons. This CDR3 comprises 16 residues. The germline V gene encodes CDR1 MNHEY and CDR2 SMNVEV (reference sequence). Trimming removed 2 bases from V and 1 base from J; junction bases left unmatched: 4. This chain links TRBV27 with TRBJ2-1; TRBD2 agrees at 8 bases. The receptor comes from a woman in her late teens or twenties in good health and CMV-seronegative. The sequencing input was PBMCs. The CDR3 here is CASSLNGGASYNEQFF. The CDR3 nucleotides are TGTGCCAGCAGTTTAAACGGGGGGGCGTCCTACAATGAGCAGTTCTTC.